This entry concerns a single T cell receptor (beta chain). Other DNA variants within this sample encode the same CDR3. The data belong to a study of shared clonotypes between healthy human individuals. Looking at the study overall: Those who served as donors were a couple of women and a few men between the ages of 18 and 49. Used for every donor were three CD4 naive, three CD4 memory, two CD8 naive and one CD8 memory plate.

Data came from immunoSEQ multiplex PCR; TCRdb stores just in-frame clones and leaves some out. The sample contains over 2 million clones, around 92% of which appear only once. This clonotype originated in a man aged 18 to 35 in good health. Some clones in this sample may be carry-over from other donors' samples. The sample consisted of naive CD4+ T cells from PBMCs. Subset of the sample: CD45RA+ positively selected.

The CDR3 loop reads CASSVGNYGYTF. Here the CDR3 DNA reads TGTGCCAGCAGCGTAGGTAACTATGGCTACACCTTC. The chain combines TRBV9 with TRBJ1-2, with no clear D. CDR1 is SGDLS and CDR2 is YYNGEE in the germline V gene. V dropped 0 bases and J dropped 1 base, with 1 base sitting between them. The CDR3 runs 12 residues.